These 28 T cell receptor beta chains were all obtained from the same sample, sequenced in a study of cytomegalovirus exposure and HLA in healthy donors. The PCR ran on 60 Vbeta and 13 Jbeta primers. The data were produced by immunoSEQ multiplex PCR, yet TCRdb's version contains in-frame clones alone and is incomplete. The sample yields about 180,000 clones, 82% seen once. The sequenced sample consisted of PBMCs. Receptor source: a middle-aged man in good health and CMV-seronegative.

This clone was counted once. V and J are TRBV7-2 and TRBJ2-4, with TRBD2 as a possible D gene (6 bases). The CDR3 contains 15 residues. CDR1 is SGHTA, CDR2 FQGNSA, per germline. V shed 1 base and J shed 7 bases, with 14 bases lying between them. The CDR3 loop reads CASSLEATEGNIQYF. CDR3 sequence (DNA): TGTGCCAGCAGCTTAGAGGCGACGGAGGGGAACATTCAGTACTTC.

Comment on this clone: Other DNA sequences within the sample encode an identical CDR3. The chain has TRBV7-2 and TRBJ2-7; D is ambiguous. V lost 0 bases to trimming and J lost 0 bases, with 3 bases between them. The CDR3 totals 13 residues. CDR1 SGHTA and CDR2 FQGNSA come from the germline V gene. The CDR3 reads CASSLAYSYEQYF. CDR3 nucleotides: TGTGCCAGCAGCTTAGCTTACTCCTACGAGCAGTACTTC.

The chain links TRBV27 to TRBJ2-7; possible D gene TRBD1, 7 bases. Germline V gene lookup returns CDR1 MNHEY and CDR2 SMNVEV (reference sequence). Deletions cut 5 bases from V and 5 bases from J, with 22 bases between. This CDR3 has 16 residues. The CDR3: CASSHTRPGGINEQYF. DNA for the CDR3: TGTGCCAGCAGTCACACGCGGCCAGGGGGGATCAACGAGCAGTACTTC.

This chain connects TRBV7-9 to TRBJ1-2, with TRBD1 matching 9 bases. Germline values: CDR1 SEHNR, CDR2 FQNEAQ (reference sequence). The CDR3 covers 15 residues. With 5 bases clipped from V and 8 bases from J, the junction kept 12 bases outside the gene matches. The DNA of the CDR3 is TGTGCCAGCAGCCCATGGGACAGGGAGATGGCGGGCTACACCTTC. Protein product: CASSPWDREMAGYTF. The whole variable domain, remainder taken from reference TRBV7-9 and TRBJ1-2, is DTGVSQNPRHKITKRGQNVTFRCDPISEHNRLYWYRQTLGQGPEFLTYFQNEAQLEKSRLLSDRFSAERPKGSFSTLEIQRTEQGDSAMYLCASSPWDREMAGYTFGSGTRLTVV.

The chain couples TRBV5-4 to TRBJ1-2, with 8 bases fitting TRBD1. Trimming removed 4 bases from V and 6 bases from J; junction bases left unmatched: 8. The CDR3 length is 14 residues. The germline CDR1 and CDR2 sequences are SGHNT and YYREEE (reference sequence). The CDR3 coding sequence is TGTGCCAGCAGCCCCACCAGGGGGCAGAATGGCTACACCTTC. Translating it yields CASSPTRGQNGYTF.

The chain recombines TRBV5-1 with TRBJ2-5; 7 bases map to TRBD2. This CDR3 comprises 15 residues. The germline CDR1 and CDR2 sequences are SGHRS and YFSETQ. With V trimmed by 5 bases and J by 2 bases, 9 bases remained unmatched. CDR3 DNA sequence: TGCGCCAGCAGAACGATTCCGGGGGGTCAAGAGACCCAGTACTTC. Amino acid sequence: CASRTIPGGQETQYF.

The rearrangement joins TRBV4-1 to TRBJ2-3; 13 nucleotides agree with TRBD2. This CDR3 is 18 amino acids long. V lost 3 bases to trimming and J lost 1 base; unmatched junction nucleotides: 7. Germline assignment: CDR1 MGHRA and CDR2 YSYEKL. CDR3 sequence: CASSHLLAGGLRTDTQYF. The CDR3 coding sequence is TGCGCCAGCAGCCATTTACTAGCGGGGGGGCTCCGCACAGATACGCAGTATTTT.

The genes are TRBV27 and TRBJ2-7; 8 bases agree with TRBD2. Germline assignment: CDR1 MNHEY and CDR2 SMNVEV (reference sequence). This CDR3 is 15 amino acids long. The J segment lost 3 bases and the V segment lost 2 bases, leaving 6 bases of the junction unmatched. The CDR3 region is CASSLRRGANYEQYF. DNA of the CDR3: TGTGCCAGCAGTTTAAGGCGGGGGGCGAACTACGAGCAGTACTTC.

The chain employs TRBV28 and TRBJ1-2; 7 positions agree with TRBD1. Germline values: CDR1 MDHEN, CDR2 SYDVKM. This CDR3 comprises 12 residues. V lost 3 bases, J lost 8 bases, and 3 bases stayed unmatched. The CDR3 protein is CASSLETGGYTF. CDR3 in DNA: TGTGCCAGCAGTTTGGAGACAGGGGGCTACACCTTC.

This chain links TRBV4-1 with TRBJ2-1, with TRBD1 matching 10 bases. The CDR3 contains 15 residues. After removal of 1 base from V and 13 bases from J, the junction contained 10 bases not matched to a gene. From germline, CDR1 is MGHRA and CDR2 YSYEKL. The CDR3 region is CASSQGDRGKTGQFF. The CDR3 DNA sequence: TGCGCCAGCAGCCAAGGGGACAGGGGCAAAACTGGTCAGTTCTTC.

The rearrangement joins TRBV2 to TRBJ2-5, with 13 bases identical to TRBD2. This CDR3 comprises 18 residues. Trimming took 6 bases from V and 2 from J; bases not matched to a gene: 12. CDR1 is SNHLY and CDR2 is FYNNEI in the germline V gene. The CDR3 sequence: CASSDTSGRARGQETQYF. The CDR3 DNA is TGTGCCAGCAGCGATACTAGCGGGAGGGCCAGGGGACAAGAGACCCAGTACTTC.

The gene calls are TRBV28 and TRBJ2-7; tentatively, D is TRBD1 (7 bases). Trimming left V 4 bases short and J 3 bases short, with 34 bases between. Germline V gives CDR1 MDHEN, CDR2 SYDVKM. The CDR3 consists of 21 residues. CDR3 region: CASSSTMTLFSGGTSLYEQYF. CDR3 bases: TGTGCCAGCAGTTCAACTATGACCCTCTTCTCAGGGGGGACATCCCTCTACGAGCAGTACTTC.

In DNA form, the CDR3 reads TGTGCCTGGAGCCGCGGGGGTGGATATGGCTACACCTTC. Its protein product is CAWSRGGGYGYTF. The V gene is TRBV30, the J gene TRBJ1-2; tentatively, D is TRBD1 (5 bases). Trimming took 3 bases from V and 5 from J, leaving 13 bases between them. CDR3 length: 13 amino acids. Looked up from germline, CDR1 is GTSNPN and CDR2 is SVGIG (reference sequence).

With regard to this clone: A junction end diverges from the germline sequence, so it may reflect a read error. The chain has TRBV19 and TRBJ1-6; 7 bases align to TRBD1. Germline V gives CDR1 LNHDA, CDR2 SQIVND (reference sequence). CDR3 length: 14 residues. The CDR3 DNA reads as TGTGCCAGTAGTATCAGGGGGGCGTTTTCAGCCCTCCACTTT. Translation gives CASSIRGAFSALHF.

The chain uses TRBV5-4 and TRBJ1-1, with D maybe TRBD1 (5 bases). The V end lost 1 base, the J end lost 3 bases, and 13 bases lay between the germline ends. CDR1 SGHNT and CDR2 YYREEE come from the germline V gene (reference sequence). This CDR3 has 15 residues. Here the CDR3 reads CASSLLPGWDTEAFF. DNA for the CDR3: TGTGCCAGCAGCTTGCTGCCAGGGTGGGACACTGAAGCTTTCTTT.

A single count supports this clone. The chain has TRBV2 and TRBJ2-2; 8 bases fit TRBD2. The germline V gene encodes CDR1 SNHLY and CDR2 FYNNEI. The trim removed 7 bases at V and 5 bases at J, leaving 6 bases unmatched. The CDR3 spans 14 residues. DNA of the CDR3: TGTGCCAGCAATCGCGGGAGGAAAACCGGGGAGCTGTTTTTT. Translating gives CASNRGRKTGELFF.

The chain combines TRBV5-6 with TRBJ1-2, with D maybe TRBD1 (5 bases). The CDR3 is 12 amino acids. In germline, CDR1 is SGHDT, CDR2 YYEEEE. With 3 bases removed from V and 11 bases from J, the gap between germline ends came to 14 bases. The CDR3 loop reads CASSWGGTQYTF. The CDR3 DNA sequence: TGTGCCAGCAGCTGGGGCGGGACCCAATACACCTTC.

The chain combines TRBV4-2 with TRBJ1-6; tentatively, D is TRBD1 (5 bases). The germline CDR1 and CDR2 sequences are LGHNA and YNFKEQ. The V end was cut by 0 bases, the J end by 13 bases, with 10 bases between. The CDR3 consists of 13 residues. The CDR3: CASSQERRDPLHF. CDR3 in DNA: TGTGCCAGCAGCCAAGAGAGGAGGGACCCCCTCCACTTT.

This rearrangement joins TRBV7-3 to TRBJ2-5; 9 bases are a match to TRBD2. Germline loops: CDR1 SGHTA, CDR2 FQGTGA. This CDR3 comprises 15 residues. V shed 1 base, J shed 6 bases, and the junction held 6 bases outside the gene matches. CDR3 bases: TGTGCCAGCAGCTTAAGCGGGGGGGCGGGTAAGACCCAGTACTTC. It yields the protein CASSLSGGAGKTQYF.

J is TRBJ1-1 and V is TRBV28, with D maybe TRBD1 (5 bases). V lost 7 bases, J lost 0 bases, and 9 bases lay in between. The germline V gene has CDR1 MDHEN and CDR2 SYDVKM. The CDR3 length is 13 residues. CDR3 coding DNA: TGTGCCAGCAACCGACAGATGAACACTGAAGCTTTCTTT. The encoded protein is CASNRQMNTEAFF. Using reference TRBV28 and TRBJ1-1 for the parts outside the CDR3, the full variable domain is DVKVTQSSRYLVKRTGEKVFLECVQDMDHENMFWYRQDPGLGLRLIYFSYDVKMKEKGDIPEGYSVSREKKERFSLILESASTNQTSMYLCASNRQMNTEAFFGQGTRLTVV.

V gene TRBV19 combines with J gene TRBJ1-1; 8 bases map to TRBD1. CDR1 is LNHDA and CDR2 is SQIVND in the germline V gene (reference sequence). Losses at the gene ends were 1 base for V and 4 bases for J; bases not matched to a gene: 11. The CDR3 length is 17 residues. In DNA form, the CDR3 reads TGTGCCAGTAGTATAGTAGGGATCCGGACAGGGATCACTGAAGCTTTCTTT. Its protein is CASSIVGIRTGITEAFF.

This clone turned up a few times. The chain carries TRBV19 and TRBJ2-4; D ambiguous. Per germline, CDR1 LNHDA and CDR2 SQIVND (reference sequence). The CDR3 extends over 13 amino acids. The V and J ends lost 2 bases and 3 bases respectively, with 5 bases between them. The CDR3 DNA reads TGTGCCAGTAGTATAAGCCTCAAAAACATTCAGTACTTC. Translated: CASSISLKNIQYF. Variable domain in full (rest from reference TRBV19 and TRBJ2-4): DGGITQSPKYLFRKEGQNVTLSCEQNLNHDAMYWYRQDPGQGLRLIYYSQIVNDFQKGDIAEGYSVSREKKESFPLTVTSAQKNPTAFYLCASSISLKNIQYFGAGTRLSVL.

This clone was detected once. The chain uses TRBV20-1 and TRBJ1-1; no clear D gene. Trimming removed 5 bases from V and 4 bases from J, with 8 bases in between. The CDR3 has 11 amino acids. The germline V gene encodes CDR1 DFQATT and CDR2 SNEGSKA (reference sequence). The CDR3 region has the DNA TGCAGTGCTTACTACGGCACTGAAGCTTTCTTT. It is translated as CSAYYGTEAFF.

The chain recombines TRBV28 with TRBJ1-1, with 9 bases matching TRBD1. After removal of 5 bases from V and 4 bases from J, the junction contained 8 bases not matched to a gene. The CDR3 totals 15 residues. Germline values: CDR1 MDHEN, CDR2 SYDVKM. In DNA, the CDR3 is TGTGCCAGCAGTATACAGGGGGCGAGGTTCACTGAAGCTTTCTTT. This encodes CASSIQGARFTEAFF.

This rearrangement joins TRBV7-2 to TRBJ1-2, with D possibly TRBD1 on 5 matching bases. V lost 0 bases, J lost 8 bases, and 13 bases lay in between. This CDR3 is built from 14 residues. The germline V gene encodes CDR1 SGHTA and CDR2 FQGNSA. The DNA of the CDR3 is TGTGCCAGCAGCTTAGCGGGCAGGGCGGCGGGCTACACCTTC. Amino acid sequence: CASSLAGRAAGYTF.

V and J are TRBV7-9 and TRBJ2-1; D may be TRBD1 (7 bases). This CDR3 spans 12 amino acids. Trimming cost V 3 bases and J 14 bases, with 14 bases left between them. Germline CDR1 SEHNR, CDR2 FQNEAQ (reference sequence). DNA of the CDR3: TGTGCCAGCAGCTTCGGAGGGGGCTTCAAGTTCTTC. It is translated as CASSFGGGFKFF.

The J gene is TRBJ1-1, the V gene TRBV7-3; TRBD1 matches at 7 bases. Unmatched junction bases numbered 22, after V lost 5 bases and J lost 4 bases. The CDR3 covers 19 residues. In germline, CDR1 is SGHTA, CDR2 FQGTGA. Here the CDR3 reads CASSLTNRGPLDMGTEAFF. CDR3 sequence (DNA): TGTGCCAGCAGCCTCACCAACAGGGGACCCTTAGACATGGGCACTGAAGCTTTCTTT.

The rearrangement uses TRBV14 and TRBJ2-7, with 13 bases matching TRBD2. The V and J ends lost 6 bases and 3 bases, in that order; junction bases with no gene match: 23. The CDR3 length is 21 residues. The germline V gene encodes CDR1 SGHDN and CDR2 FVKESK. The chain's CDR3 is CASSAFKIFRGLAGAHYEQYF. The DNA of the CDR3 is TGTGCCAGCAGTGCTTTTAAGATCTTCCGTGGACTAGCGGGAGCCCACTACGAGCAGTACTTC.